This T cell receptor (beta chain) was captured in a study of molecular identifiers for immune sequencing clone quantification. Across the study: The replicates split RNA from roughly 20,000 or 100,000 naive CD8 cells five ways and sequenced four.

RNA fractions of 10%, 30% or 50% and roughly 19,000 to 1,000,000 sorted cells were the source of naive CD8 libraries. Naive CD8 T cells were sorted, and the gate applied was CD8+CD4-CCR7+CD45RA+. V was pared by 1 base and J by 5 bases, with 12 bases between. CDR3 length equals 15 residues. Germline lookup yields CDR1 LGHNA and CDR2 YNFKEQ. With regard to this clonotype: Its matching antigen is unknown.

Study results and caveats: Jurkat TCR RNA spiked in from one cell could reportedly be detected among about 1.1 million naive cells.

TCRdb used MiXCR to reprocess the PCR reads, holding one entry per CDR3 protein. The sample includes around 300,000 distinct CDR3 sequences, roughly a quarter of them seen just once. The sequenced sample consisted of naive CD8+ T cells from blood, with Jurkat cell RNA spiked in. The subset denotes: FACS-sorted CD8+CD4-CCR7+CD45RA+ naive T cells. This chain links TRBV4-2 with TRBJ1-5; the D is unclear. The clonotype was recovered from a human donor in good health. Some libraries in this study had Jurkat cell RNA spiked in. CDR3 residues: CASSQVTPGHQPQHF. The CDR3 bases are TGTGCCAGCAGCCAAGTAACACCCGGACATCAGCCCCAGCATTTT.